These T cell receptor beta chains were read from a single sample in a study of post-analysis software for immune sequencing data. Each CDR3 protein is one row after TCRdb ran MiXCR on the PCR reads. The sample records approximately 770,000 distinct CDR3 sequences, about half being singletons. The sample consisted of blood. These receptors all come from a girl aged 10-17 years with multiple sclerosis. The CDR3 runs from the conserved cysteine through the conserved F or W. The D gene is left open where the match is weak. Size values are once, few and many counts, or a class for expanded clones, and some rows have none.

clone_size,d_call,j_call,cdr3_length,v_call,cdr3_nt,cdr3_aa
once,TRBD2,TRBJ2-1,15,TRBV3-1,TGTGCCAGCAGTTTGTTCCGGGAGGCCTACAATGAGCAGTTCTTC,CASSLFREAYNEQFF
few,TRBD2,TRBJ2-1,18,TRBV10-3,TGTGCCATCAGTGAGTTAGGGACTAGCGGTTTGTCCTACAATGAGCAGTTCTTC,CAISELGTSGLSYNEQFF
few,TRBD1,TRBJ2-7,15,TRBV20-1,TGCAGTGCTACTGGGGTGGGGACAGGGTTCCACGAGCAGTACTTC,CSATGVGTGFHEQYF
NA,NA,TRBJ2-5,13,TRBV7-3,TGTGCCAGCAGCATCAAATCGCAAGAGACCCAGTACTTC,CASSIKSQETQYF
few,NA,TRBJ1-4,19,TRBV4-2,TGTGCCAGCAGCCAAGATACGATCGGCCGGACGGACAAGAATGAAAAACTGTTTTTT,CASSQDTIGRTDKNEKLFF
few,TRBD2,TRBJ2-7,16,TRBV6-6,TGTGCCAGCAGCCCTCCCCCCGGGACTAGCGCAAGCGAGCAGTACTTC,CASSPPPGTSASEQYF
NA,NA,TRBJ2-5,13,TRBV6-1,TGTGCCAGCACTATGGAGGCACAAGAGACCCAGTACTTC,CASTMEAQETQYF
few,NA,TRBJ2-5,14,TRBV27,TGTGCCAGCAGTTTGAAGGGCCGTCGGGAGACCCAGTACTTC,CASSLKGRRETQYF
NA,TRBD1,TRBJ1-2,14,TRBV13,TGTGCCAGCAGCTTACAGACAGGGGGTCTTGGCTACACCTTC,CASSLQTGGLGYTF
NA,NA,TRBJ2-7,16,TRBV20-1,TGCGGTGCTGGAGATAGTTCCCTAGCGTCTTACTACGAGCAGTACTTC,CGAGDSSLASYYEQYF
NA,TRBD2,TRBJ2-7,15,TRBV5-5,TGTGCCAGCACCCAGGGACTAGCGGGAGGATACGAGCAGTACTTC,CASTQGLAGGYEQYF
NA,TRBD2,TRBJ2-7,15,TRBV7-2,TGTGCCAGCAGCCTCGTTCCGGCGGGAGAGCGGGAGCAGTACTTC,CASSLVPAGEREQYF
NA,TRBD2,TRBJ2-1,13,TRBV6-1,TGTGCCAGCAGTGAAGCAGGGACTAGGGGGGTGTTCTTC,CASSEAGTRGVFF
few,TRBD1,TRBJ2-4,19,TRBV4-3,TGCGCCAGCAGCCCCGGGACAGGGGACACCATAACCACCAAAAACATTCAGTACTTC,CASSPGTGDTITTKNIQYF
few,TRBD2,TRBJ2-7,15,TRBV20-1,TGCAGTGCTAGAGATCCAGCTAGCGGAAACTACGAGCAGTACTTC,CSARDPASGNYEQYF
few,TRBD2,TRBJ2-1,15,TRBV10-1,TGCGCCGACTATTCCGGGAGGATAAGGGACAATGAGCAGTTCTTC,CADYSGRIRDNEQFF
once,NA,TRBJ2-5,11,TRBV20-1,TGCAGTGCCGCGTTACAAGAGACCCAGTACTTC,CSAALQETQYF
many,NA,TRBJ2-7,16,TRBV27,TGTGCCAGCAGTTTAACAGGAGGGCTGCCTGCCTACGAGCAGTACTTC,CASSLTGGLPAYEQYF
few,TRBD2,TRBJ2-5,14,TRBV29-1,TGCAGCGTTGGACTAGCGGGAGGGCAAGAGACCCAGTACTTC,CSVGLAGGQETQYF
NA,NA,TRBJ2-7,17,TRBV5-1,TGCGCCAGCAGCTTGGCCCCCAGTGGGGATCTGCGGTACGAGCAGTACTTC,CASSLAPSGDLRYEQYF
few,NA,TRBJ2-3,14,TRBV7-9,TGTGCCAGCAGCCCTCCCCTTAACACAGATACGCAGTATTTT,CASSPPLNTDTQYF
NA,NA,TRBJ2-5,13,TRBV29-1,TGCAGCGTTGAGGGAGCGGGCAAAGAGACCCAGTACTTC,CSVEGAGKETQYF
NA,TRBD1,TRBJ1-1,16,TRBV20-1,TGCAGTGCTAGAGGCGTTTGGGGACAGGGGATCCCTGAAGCTTTCTTT,CSARGVWGQGIPEAFF